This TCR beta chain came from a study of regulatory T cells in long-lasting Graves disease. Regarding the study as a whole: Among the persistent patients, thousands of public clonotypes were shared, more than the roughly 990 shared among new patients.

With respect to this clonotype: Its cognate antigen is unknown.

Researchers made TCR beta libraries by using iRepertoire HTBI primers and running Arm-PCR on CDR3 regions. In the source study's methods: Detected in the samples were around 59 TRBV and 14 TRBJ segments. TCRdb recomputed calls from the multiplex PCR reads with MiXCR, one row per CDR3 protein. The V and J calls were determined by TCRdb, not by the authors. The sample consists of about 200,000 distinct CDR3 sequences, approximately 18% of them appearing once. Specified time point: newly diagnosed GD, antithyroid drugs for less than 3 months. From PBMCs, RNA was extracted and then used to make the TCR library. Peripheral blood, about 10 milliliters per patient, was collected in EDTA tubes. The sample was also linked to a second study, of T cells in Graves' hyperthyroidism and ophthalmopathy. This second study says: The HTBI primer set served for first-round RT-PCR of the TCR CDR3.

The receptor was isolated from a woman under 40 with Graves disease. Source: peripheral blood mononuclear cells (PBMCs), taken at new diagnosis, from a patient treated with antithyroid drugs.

The chain's CDR3 is CASNTGRETQYF. Here the CDR3 DNA reads TGTGCCAGCAATACAGGGCGGGAGACCCAGTACTTC. The chain joins TRBV6-2 or TRBV6-3 to TRBJ2-5; possible D gene TRBD1, 6 bases. Germline assignment: CDR1 MNHEY and CDR2 SVGEGT. V dropped 7 bases and J dropped 5 bases, with 11 bases sitting between them. The CDR3 runs to 12 residues.